The 13 T cell receptor beta chains in this list originate from one sample, sequenced in a study of blood T cell repertoires in COVID-19. The table came from immunoSEQ multiplex PCR; TCRdb's copy has only in-frame clones and leaves some out. The top ten hold 5% to 6.5% of the sample, which has some 130,000 clones, roughly 75% seen once. The sample consisted of PBMCs or T cells enriched from blood (not recorded which). The receptors derive from a woman between 50 and 59 years old who had recovered from COVID-19.

Only a few counts were recorded for this clone. V is TRBV5-1 and J is TRBJ1-6, with 8 bases identical to TRBD1. This CDR3 is built from 15 residues. J was trimmed by 7 bases and V by 4 bases; bases with no gene match: 7. The germline V gene has CDR1 SGHRS and CDR2 YFSETQ. Here the CDR3 DNA reads TGCGCCAGCAGCAGCCAGGGGGCCGAAAATTCACCCCTCCACTTT. This gives the protein CASSSQGAENSPLHF.

This clone has just one count. The CDR3 sequence: CASSTDRGADTQYF. The CDR3 coding sequence is TGTGCCAGCAGTACCGACAGGGGCGCAGATACGCAGTATTTT. V gene TRBV6-4 combines with J gene TRBJ2-3; 8 nucleotides align to TRBD1. CDR3 length equals 14 residues. Germline loops: CDR1 MRHNA, CDR2 SNTAGT. J was trimmed by 4 bases and V by 5 bases; bases with no gene match: 5.

The chain links TRBV12-5 to TRBJ2-1; D is uncertain. CDR1 and CDR2 (germline): LGHNT, FRNRAP. The CDR3 runs 14 residues. Trimming took off 7 bases at V and 2 bases at J, with 12 bases between the two ends. The CDR3 region has the DNA TGTGCTAGTGCCCAGACGGCGGCCTACAATGAGCAGTTCTTC. It codes for CASAQTAAYNEQFF.

CDR3 DNA sequence: TGTGCCAGCAGGGCGTGGGAGGAAAAACTGTTTTTT. Its protein product is CASRAWEEKLFF. The V and J genes are TRBV6-5 and TRBJ1-4; the D is unclear. V was shortened by 6 bases and J by 8 bases, with 10 bases between the two germline ends. Germline lookup yields CDR1 MNHEY and CDR2 SVGAGI. The CDR3 has 12 amino acids.

This chain connects TRBV7-9 to TRBJ2-7; D possibly corresponds to TRBD1 (6 bases). From germline, CDR1 is SEHNR and CDR2 FQNEAQ (reference sequence). V shed 5 bases and J shed 2 bases, with 10 bases lying between them. The length of the CDR3 is 13 residues. In DNA form, the CDR3 reads TGTGCCAGCAGCATCAGGACAGCCTACGAGCAGTACTTC. Its protein product is CASSIRTAYEQYF.

The chain uses TRBV28 and TRBJ1-3; D not certain. The germline V and J ends were trimmed by 5 bases and 1 base, with 3 bases remaining between them. This CDR3 region has 12 residues. Germline V gene lookup returns CDR1 MDHEN and CDR2 SYDVKM. The CDR3 region is CASSPSGNTIYF. The CDR3 DNA reads TGTGCCAGCAGTCCATCTGGAAACACCATATATTTT.

This clone occurred a few times. This chain links TRBV19 with TRBJ1-3; 7 bases align to TRBD1. V shed 0 bases and J 2 bases; nucleotides not matched to a gene: 1. The germline CDR1 and CDR2 sequences are LNHDA and SQIVND (reference sequence). The CDR3 runs to 15 residues. CDR3: CASSIEGGPGNTIYF. The CDR3 coding sequence is TGTGCCAGTAGTATAGAAGGGGGCCCTGGAAACACCATATATTTT.

CDR3 in DNA: TGTGCCAGCAGCTTCCTTTTGAGCGGGGGGGCCGACACCGGGGAGCTGTTTTTT. Protein: CASSFLLSGGADTGELFF. The rearrangement uses TRBV7-8 and TRBJ2-2; 10 bases are shared with TRBD2. Trimming removed 3 bases from V and 3 bases from J; junction bases left unmatched: 10. The CDR3 length is 18 residues. Germline V gene sequence: CDR1 SGHVS, CDR2 FQNEAQ.

The V gene is TRBV6-5, the J gene TRBJ1-4; D is ambiguous. There are 11 residues in the CDR3. Trimming cost V 10 bases and J 4 bases, with 7 bases left between them. CDR1 is MNHEY, CDR2 SVGAGI, per germline. This CDR3 reads CATFSNEKLFF. CDR3 nucleotides: TGTGCCACCTTCAGTAATGAAAAACTGTTTTTT.

The V gene is TRBV5-6, the J gene TRBJ2-2; possible D gene TRBD2, 5 bases. This CDR3 region has 12 residues. V dropped 4 bases and J dropped 7 bases, with 8 bases sitting between them. Germline assignment: CDR1 SGHDT and CDR2 YYEEEE. The CDR3 coding sequence is TGTGCCAGCAGCCGGAGGAGCGGGGAGCTGTTTTTT. Its translation: CASSRRSGELFF.

The rearrangement joins TRBV5-1 to TRBJ2-2; D remains ambiguous. Deletions cut 0 bases from V and 1 base from J, with 10 bases between. This CDR3 region has 16 residues. The V gene's germline CDR1 is SGHRS and CDR2 YFSETQ. This CDR3 reads CASSLGSSGNTGELFF. DNA of the CDR3: TGCGCCAGCAGCTTGGGATCGTCCGGGAACACCGGGGAGCTGTTTTTT. Based on the CDR3 plus reference TRBV5-1 and TRBJ2-2, the full variable domain is KAGVTQTPRYLIKTRGQQVTLSCSPISGHRSVSWYQQTPGQGLQFLFEYFSETQRNKGNFPGRFSGRQFSNSRSEMNVSTLELGDSALYLCASSLGSSGNTGELFFGEGSRLTVL.

The chain carries TRBV5-1 and TRBJ1-6, with 7 bases lining up with TRBD1. Germline loops: CDR1 SGHRS, CDR2 YFSETQ. The CDR3 has 16 residues. V dropped 4 bases and J dropped 5; count of bases not matched to a gene: 9. CDR3 amino acids: CASSVRGPEDNSPLHF. The CDR3 DNA reads as TGCGCCAGCAGCGTTAGGGGGCCGGAGGATAATTCACCCCTCCACTTT. Together with reference TRBV5-1 and TRBJ1-6, the CDR3 gives the full variable domain: KAGVTQTPRYLIKTRGQQVTLSCSPISGHRSVSWYQQTPGQGLQFLFEYFSETQRNKGNFPGRFSGRQFSNSRSEMNVSTLELGDSALYLCASSVRGPEDNSPLHFGNGTRLTVT.

As DNA, the CDR3 is TGTGCCACCAGTGATTTGCGTCAAGGTGAACAGGGAGGCTACACCTTC. Translated, it gives CATSDLRQGEQGGYTF. The chain recombines TRBV24-1 with TRBJ1-2; D is possibly TRBD1 (6 bases). Germline assignment: CDR1 KGHDR and CDR2 SFDVKD. V was cut by 0 bases and J by 8 bases, with 18 bases left in between. The length of the CDR3 is 16 residues.